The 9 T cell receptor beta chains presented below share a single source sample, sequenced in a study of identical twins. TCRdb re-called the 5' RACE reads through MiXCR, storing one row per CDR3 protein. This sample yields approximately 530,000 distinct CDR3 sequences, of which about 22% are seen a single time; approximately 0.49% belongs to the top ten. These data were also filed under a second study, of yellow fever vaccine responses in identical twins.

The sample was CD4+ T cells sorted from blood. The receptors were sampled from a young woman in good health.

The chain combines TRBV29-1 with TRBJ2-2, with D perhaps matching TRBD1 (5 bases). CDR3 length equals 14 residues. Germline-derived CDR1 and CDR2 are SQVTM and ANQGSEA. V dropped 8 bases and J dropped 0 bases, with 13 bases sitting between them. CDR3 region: CSFRTHANTGELFF. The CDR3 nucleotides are TGCAGCTTTCGGACACACGCGAACACCGGGGAGCTGTTTTTT.

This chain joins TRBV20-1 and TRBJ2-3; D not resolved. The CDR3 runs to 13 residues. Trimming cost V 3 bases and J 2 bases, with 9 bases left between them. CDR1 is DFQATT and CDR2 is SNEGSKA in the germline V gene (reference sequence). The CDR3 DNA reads TGCAGTGCTAGCACCTTTACCACAGATACGCAGTATTTT. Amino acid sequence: CSASTFTTDTQYF.

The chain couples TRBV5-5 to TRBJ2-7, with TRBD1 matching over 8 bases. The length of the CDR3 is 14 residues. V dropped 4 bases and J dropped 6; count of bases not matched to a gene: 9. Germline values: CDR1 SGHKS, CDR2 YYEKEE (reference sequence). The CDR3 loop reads CASSPDREQFEQYV. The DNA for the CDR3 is TGTGCCAGCAGCCCGGACAGGGAGCAGTTCGAGCAGTACGTC.

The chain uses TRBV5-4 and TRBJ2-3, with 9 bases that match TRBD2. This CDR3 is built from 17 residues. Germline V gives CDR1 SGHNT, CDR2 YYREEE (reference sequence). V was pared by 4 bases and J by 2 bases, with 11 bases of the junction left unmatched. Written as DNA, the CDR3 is TGTGCCAGCAGCAAGACTAGCGGTAACTCCGCCACAGATACGCAGTATTTT. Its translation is CASSKTSGNSATDTQYF.

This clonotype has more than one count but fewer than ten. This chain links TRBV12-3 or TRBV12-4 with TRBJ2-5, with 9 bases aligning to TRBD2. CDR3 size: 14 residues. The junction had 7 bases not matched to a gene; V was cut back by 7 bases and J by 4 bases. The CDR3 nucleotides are TGTGCCAGCACCACCGCTAGCGGGATAGAGACCCAGTACTTC. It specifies CASTTASGIETQYF.

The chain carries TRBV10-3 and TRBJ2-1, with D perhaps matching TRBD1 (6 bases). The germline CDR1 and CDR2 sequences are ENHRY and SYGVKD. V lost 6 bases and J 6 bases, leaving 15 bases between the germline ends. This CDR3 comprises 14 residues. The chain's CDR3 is CAIRDSQVGNEQFF. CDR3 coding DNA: TGTGCCATCAGGGACAGTCAGGTTGGCAATGAGCAGTTCTTC.

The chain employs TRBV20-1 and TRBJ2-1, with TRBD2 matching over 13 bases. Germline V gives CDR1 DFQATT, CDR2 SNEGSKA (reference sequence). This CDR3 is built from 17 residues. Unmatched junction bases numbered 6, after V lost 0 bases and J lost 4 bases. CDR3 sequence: CSARDTRTSGGYNEQFF. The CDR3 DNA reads TGCAGTGCTAGAGATACCCGGACTAGCGGGGGATACAATGAGCAGTTCTTC.

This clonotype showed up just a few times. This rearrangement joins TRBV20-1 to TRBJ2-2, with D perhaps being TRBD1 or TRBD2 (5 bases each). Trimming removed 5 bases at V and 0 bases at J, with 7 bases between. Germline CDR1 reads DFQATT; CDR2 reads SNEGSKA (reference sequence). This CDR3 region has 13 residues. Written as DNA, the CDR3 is TGCAGTGCTGGGACGGCGAACACCGGGGAGCTGTTTTTT. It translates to CSAGTANTGELFF.

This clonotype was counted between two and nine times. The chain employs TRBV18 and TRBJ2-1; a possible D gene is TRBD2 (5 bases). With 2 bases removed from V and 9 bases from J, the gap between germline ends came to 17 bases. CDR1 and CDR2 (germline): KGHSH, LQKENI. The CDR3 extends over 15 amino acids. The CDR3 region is CASSPTAGYNIEQFF. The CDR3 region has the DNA TGTGCCAGCTCACCAACGGCGGGTTACAATATTGAGCAGTTCTTC.